The TCR beta chain described here comes from a study of response to subunit inactivated influenza vaccine. Study-level points and caveats: Each seasonal influenza vaccination, the authors suggested, recruits few new T cells.

TCRdb reprocessed the RT-PCR reads via MiXCR and lists one record per CDR3 protein. Of 300,000 to 350,000 distinct CDR3 sequences listed, around a fifth are singletons. Germline V gene data show CDR1 as GTSNPN and CDR2 as SVGIG (reference sequence). The CDR3 contains 14 residues. Trimming at V came to 2 bases and at J to 4 bases, leaving 3 bases not matched to a gene. As regards this clonotype: Its antigen is undetermined.

This chain uses TRBV30 with TRBJ2-3, with 10 nucleotides matching TRBD1. The input for sequencing was PBMCs from blood, taken about 20 months after vaccination. The sequence derives from a man between 45 and 75 years old who received an inactivated influenza vaccine. The CDR3 DNA follows: TGTGCCTGGAGTCGGGACAGGGGCGCAGATACGCAGTATTTT. Translating it yields CAWSRDRGADTQYF.